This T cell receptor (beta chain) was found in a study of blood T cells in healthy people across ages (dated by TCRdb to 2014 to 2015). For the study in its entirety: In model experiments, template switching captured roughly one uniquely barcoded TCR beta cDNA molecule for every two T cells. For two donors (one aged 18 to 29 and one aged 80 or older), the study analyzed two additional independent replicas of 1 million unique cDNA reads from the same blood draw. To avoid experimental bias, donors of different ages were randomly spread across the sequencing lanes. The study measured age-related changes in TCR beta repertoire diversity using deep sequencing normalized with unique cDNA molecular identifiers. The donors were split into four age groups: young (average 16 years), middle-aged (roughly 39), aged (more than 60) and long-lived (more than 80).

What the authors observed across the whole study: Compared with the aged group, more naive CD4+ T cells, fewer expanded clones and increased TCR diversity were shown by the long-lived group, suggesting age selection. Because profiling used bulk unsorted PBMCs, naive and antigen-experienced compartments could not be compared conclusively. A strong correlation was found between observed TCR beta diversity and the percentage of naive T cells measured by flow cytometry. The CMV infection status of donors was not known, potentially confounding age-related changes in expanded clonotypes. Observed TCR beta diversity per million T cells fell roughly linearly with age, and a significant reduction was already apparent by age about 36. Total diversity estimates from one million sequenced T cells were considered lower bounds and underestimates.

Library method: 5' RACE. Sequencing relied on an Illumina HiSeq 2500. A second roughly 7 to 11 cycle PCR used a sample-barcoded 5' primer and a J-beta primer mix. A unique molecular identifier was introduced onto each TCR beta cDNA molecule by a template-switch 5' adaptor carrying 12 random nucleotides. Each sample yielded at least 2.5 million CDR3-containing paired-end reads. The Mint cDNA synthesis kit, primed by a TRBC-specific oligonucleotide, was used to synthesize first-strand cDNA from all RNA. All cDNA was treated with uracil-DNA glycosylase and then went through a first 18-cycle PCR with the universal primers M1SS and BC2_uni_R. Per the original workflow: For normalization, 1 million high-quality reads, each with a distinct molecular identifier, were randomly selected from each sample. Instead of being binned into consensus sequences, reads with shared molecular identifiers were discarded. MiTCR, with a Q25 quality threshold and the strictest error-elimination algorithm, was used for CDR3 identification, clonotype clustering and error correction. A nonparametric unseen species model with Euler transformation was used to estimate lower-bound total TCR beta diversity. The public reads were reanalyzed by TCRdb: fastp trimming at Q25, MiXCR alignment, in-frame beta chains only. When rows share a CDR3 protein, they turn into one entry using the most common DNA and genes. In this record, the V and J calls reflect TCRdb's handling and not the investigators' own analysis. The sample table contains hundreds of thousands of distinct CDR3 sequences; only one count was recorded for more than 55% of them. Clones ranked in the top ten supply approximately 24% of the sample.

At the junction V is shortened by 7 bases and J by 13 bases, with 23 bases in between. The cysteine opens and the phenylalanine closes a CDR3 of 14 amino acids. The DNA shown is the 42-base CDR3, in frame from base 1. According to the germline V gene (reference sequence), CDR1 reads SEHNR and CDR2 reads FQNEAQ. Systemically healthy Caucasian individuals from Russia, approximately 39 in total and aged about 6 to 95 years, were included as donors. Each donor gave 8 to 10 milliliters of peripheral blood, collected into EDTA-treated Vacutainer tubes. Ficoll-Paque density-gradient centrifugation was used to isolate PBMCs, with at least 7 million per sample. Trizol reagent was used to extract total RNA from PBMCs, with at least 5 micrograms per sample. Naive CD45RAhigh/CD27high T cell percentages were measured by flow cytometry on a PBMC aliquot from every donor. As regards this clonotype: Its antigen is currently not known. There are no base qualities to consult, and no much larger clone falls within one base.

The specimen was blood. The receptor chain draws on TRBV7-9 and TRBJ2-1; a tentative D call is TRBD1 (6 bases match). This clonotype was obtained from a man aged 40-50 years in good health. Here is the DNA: TGTGCCAGCATCCAGGGGATCGGAGGAGAGACCCAGTTCTTC. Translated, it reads CASIQGIGGETQFF.